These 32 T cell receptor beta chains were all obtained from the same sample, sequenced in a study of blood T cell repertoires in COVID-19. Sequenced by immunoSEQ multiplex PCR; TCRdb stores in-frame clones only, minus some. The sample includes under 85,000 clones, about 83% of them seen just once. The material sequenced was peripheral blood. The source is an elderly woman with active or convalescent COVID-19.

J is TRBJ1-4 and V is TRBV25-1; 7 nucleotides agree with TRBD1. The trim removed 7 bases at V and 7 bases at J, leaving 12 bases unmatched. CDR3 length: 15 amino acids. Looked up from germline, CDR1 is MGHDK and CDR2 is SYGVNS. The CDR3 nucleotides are TGTGCCAGCACCTCCAACAGGGGAAGGGGTGAAAAACTGTTTTTT. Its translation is CASTSNRGRGEKLFF.

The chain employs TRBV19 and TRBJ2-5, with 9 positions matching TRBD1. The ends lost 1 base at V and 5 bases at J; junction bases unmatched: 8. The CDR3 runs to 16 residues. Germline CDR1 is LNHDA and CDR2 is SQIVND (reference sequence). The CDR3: CASSIAGQGRTETQYF. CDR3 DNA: TGTGCCAGTAGTATAGCGGGACAGGGACGGACTGAGACCCAGTACTTC.

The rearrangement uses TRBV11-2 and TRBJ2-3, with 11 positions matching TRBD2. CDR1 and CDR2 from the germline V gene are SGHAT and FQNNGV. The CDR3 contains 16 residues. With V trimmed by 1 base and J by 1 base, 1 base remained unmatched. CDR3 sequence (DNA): TGTGCCAGCAGCTTAGTAGCGGGAGGGCGCACAGATACGCAGTATTTT. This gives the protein CASSLVAGGRTDTQYF.

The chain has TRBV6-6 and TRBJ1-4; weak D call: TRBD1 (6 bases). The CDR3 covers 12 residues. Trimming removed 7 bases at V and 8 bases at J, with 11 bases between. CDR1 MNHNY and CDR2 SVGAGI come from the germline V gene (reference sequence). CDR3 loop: CASTRGEEKLFF. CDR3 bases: TGTGCCAGCACCAGGGGAGAAGAAAAACTGTTTTTT.

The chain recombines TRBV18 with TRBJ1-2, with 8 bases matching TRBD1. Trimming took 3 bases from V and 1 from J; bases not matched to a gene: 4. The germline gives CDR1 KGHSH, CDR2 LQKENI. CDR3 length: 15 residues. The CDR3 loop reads CASSPGTGSNYGYTF. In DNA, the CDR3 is TGTGCCAGCTCACCCGGGACAGGAAGTAACTATGGCTACACCTTC.

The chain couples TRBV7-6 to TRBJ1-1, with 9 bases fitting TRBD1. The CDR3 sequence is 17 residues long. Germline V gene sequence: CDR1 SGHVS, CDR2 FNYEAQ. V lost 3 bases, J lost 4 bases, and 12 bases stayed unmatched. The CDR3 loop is CASSFTGTGLSGTEAFF. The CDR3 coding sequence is TGTGCCAGCAGCTTTACCGGGACAGGGCTTAGTGGCACTGAAGCTTTCTTT.

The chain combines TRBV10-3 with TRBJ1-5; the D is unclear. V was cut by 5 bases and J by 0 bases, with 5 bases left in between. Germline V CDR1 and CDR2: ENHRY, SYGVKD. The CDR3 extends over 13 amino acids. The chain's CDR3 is CAISRGSNQPQHF. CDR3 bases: TGTGCCATCAGTCGCGGTAGCAATCAGCCCCAGCATTTT.

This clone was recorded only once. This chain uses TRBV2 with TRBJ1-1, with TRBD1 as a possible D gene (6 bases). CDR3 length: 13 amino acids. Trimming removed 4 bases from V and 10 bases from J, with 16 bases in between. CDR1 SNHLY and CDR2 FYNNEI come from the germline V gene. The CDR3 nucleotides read TGTGCCAGCAGTGGTGGGGGGGCTGGTGGAGCTTTCTTT. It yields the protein CASSGGGAGGAFF.

The CDR3 DNA sequence: TGTGCCAGCAGTTTAAGGCCAGGGGGTTTGACGGATCCTGGAAACACCATATATTTT. Amino acid sequence: CASSLRPGGLTDPGNTIYF. V gene TRBV27 combines with J gene TRBJ1-3; 7 bases line up with TRBD1. J gave up 2 bases and V 2 bases, and 15 bases lay outside the gene matches. This CDR3 comprises 19 residues. Per germline, CDR1 MNHEY and CDR2 SMNVEV (reference sequence).

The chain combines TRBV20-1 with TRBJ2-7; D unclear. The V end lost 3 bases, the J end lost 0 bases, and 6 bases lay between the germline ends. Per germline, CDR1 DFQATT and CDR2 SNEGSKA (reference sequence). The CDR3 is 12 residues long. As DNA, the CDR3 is TGCAGTGCTAGTCAGTCCTCCTACGAGCAGTACTTC. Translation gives CSASQSSYEQYF.

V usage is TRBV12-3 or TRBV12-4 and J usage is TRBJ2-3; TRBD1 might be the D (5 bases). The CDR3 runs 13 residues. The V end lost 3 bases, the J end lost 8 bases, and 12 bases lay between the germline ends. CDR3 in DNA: TGTGCCAGCAGTTTTGGGGCCCGCGGTACGCAGTATTTT. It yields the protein CASSFGARGTQYF.

CDR3 sequence (DNA): TGTGCCAGCAGCCGGAGCGGGAGGACTAAGTACCAAGAGACCCAGTACTTC. Protein product: CASSRSGRTKYQETQYF. The chain employs TRBV7-9 and TRBJ2-5; 9 bases match TRBD2. CDR1 and CDR2 (germline): SEHNR, FQNEAQ (reference sequence). Trimming removed 5 bases from V and 0 bases from J; junction bases left unmatched: 10. This CDR3 has 17 amino acids.

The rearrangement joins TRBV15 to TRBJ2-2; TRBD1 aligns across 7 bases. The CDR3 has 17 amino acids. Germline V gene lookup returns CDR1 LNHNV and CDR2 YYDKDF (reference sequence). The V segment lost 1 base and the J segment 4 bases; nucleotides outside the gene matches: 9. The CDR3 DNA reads TGTGCCACCAGCAGAGGTGGGGCAGGGACAGCCACCGGGGAGCTGTTTTTT. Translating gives CATSRGGAGTATGELFF. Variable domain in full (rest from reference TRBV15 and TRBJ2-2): DAMVIQNPRYQVTQFGKPVTLSCSQTLNHNVMYWYQQKSSQAPKLLFHYYDKDFNNEADTPDNFQSRRPNTSFCFLDIRSPGLGDTAMYLCATSRGGAGTATGELFFGEGSRLTVL.

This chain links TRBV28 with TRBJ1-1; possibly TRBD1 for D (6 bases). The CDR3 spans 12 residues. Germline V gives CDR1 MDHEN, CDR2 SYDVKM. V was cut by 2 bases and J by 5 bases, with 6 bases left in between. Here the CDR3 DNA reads TGTGCCAGCAGTTTACAGGGGACTGAAGCTTTCTTT. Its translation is CASSLQGTEAFF.

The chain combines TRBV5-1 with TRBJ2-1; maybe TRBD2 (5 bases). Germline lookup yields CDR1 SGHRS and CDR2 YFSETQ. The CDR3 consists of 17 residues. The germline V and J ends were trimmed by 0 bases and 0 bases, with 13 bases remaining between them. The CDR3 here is CASSLALSGSSYNEQFF. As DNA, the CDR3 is TGCGCCAGCAGCTTGGCCTTGAGTGGGAGCTCCTACAATGAGCAGTTCTTC.

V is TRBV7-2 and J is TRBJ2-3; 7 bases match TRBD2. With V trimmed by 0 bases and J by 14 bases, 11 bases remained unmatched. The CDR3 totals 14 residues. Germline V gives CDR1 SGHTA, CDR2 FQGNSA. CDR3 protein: CASSLAWERGSLYF. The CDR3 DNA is TGTGCCAGCAGCTTAGCGTGGGAGCGGGGATCCCTGTATTTT.

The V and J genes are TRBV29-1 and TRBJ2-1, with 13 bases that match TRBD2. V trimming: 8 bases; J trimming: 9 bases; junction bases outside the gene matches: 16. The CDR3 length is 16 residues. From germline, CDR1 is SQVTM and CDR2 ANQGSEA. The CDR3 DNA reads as TGCAGCTCCGAGTTAGCAACTAGCGGGAGGGCGGGTGAGCAGTTCTTC. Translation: CSSELATSGRAGEQFF.

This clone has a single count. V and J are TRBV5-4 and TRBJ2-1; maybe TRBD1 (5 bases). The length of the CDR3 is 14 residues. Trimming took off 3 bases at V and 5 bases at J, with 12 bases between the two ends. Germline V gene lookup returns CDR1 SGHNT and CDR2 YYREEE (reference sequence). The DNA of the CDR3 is TGTGCCAGCAGCTCCATCGACAGACACAATGAGCAGTTCTTC. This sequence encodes CASSSIDRHNEQFF.

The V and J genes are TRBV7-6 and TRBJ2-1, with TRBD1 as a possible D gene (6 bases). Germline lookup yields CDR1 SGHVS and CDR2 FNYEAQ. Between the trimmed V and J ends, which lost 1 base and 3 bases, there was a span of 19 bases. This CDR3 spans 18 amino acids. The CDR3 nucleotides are TGTGCCAGCAGCTTAGAAGGGGGTCCCTCGGCGTACTACAATGAGCAGTTCTTC. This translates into CASSLEGGPSAYYNEQFF.

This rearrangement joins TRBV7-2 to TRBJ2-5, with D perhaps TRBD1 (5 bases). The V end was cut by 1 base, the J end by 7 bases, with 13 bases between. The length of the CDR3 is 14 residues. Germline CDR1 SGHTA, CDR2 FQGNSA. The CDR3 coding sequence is TGTGCCAGCAGCTTAGGGGCCAGGGCCGGGACCCAGTACTTC. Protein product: CASSLGARAGTQYF.

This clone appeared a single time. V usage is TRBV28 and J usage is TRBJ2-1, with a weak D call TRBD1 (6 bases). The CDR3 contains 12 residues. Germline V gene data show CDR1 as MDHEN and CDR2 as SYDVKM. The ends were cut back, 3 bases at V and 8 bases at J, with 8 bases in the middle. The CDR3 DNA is TGTGCCAGCAGTTTTGGGGGCGATGAGCAGTTCTTC. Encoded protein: CASSFGGDEQFF.

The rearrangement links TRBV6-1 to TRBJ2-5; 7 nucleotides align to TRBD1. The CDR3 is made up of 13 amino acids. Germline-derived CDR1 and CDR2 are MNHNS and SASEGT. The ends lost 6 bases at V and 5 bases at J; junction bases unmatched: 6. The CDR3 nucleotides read TGTGCCAGCAGGGAACAGGGGCGGGAGACCCAGTACTTC. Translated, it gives CASREQGRETQYF.

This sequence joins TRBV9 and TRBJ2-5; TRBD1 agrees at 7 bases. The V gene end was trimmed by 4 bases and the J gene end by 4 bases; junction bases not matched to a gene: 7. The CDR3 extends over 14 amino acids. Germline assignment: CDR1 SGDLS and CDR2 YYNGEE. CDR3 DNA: TGTGCCAGCAGCACTCGACAGGGTGGAGAGACCCAGTACTTC. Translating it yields CASSTRQGGETQYF.

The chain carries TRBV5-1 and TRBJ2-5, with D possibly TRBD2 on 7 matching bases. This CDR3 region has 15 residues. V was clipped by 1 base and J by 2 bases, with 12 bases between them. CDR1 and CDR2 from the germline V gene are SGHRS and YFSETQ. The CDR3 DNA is TGCGCCAGCAGCTTGCGGGGGGCCGCTCAAGAGACCCAGTACTTC. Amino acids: CASSLRGAAQETQYF. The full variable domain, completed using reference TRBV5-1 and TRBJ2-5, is KAGVTQTPRYLIKTRGQQVTLSCSPISGHRSVSWYQQTPGQGLQFLFEYFSETQRNKGNFPGRFSGRQFSNSRSEMNVSTLELGDSALYLCASSLRGAAQETQYFGPGTRLLVL.

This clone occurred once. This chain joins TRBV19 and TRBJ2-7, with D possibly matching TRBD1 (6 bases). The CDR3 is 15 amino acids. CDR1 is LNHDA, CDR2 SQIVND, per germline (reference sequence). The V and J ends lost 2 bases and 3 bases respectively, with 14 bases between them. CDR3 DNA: TGTGCCAGTAGTATACAGGGGAGTGGAAACTACGAGCAGTACTTC. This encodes CASSIQGSGNYEQYF.

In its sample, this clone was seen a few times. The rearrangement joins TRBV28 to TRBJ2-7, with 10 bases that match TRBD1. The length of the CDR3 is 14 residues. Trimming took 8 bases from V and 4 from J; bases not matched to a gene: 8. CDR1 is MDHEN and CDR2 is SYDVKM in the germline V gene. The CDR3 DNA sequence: TGTGCCAGCCTGGAACGGGACAGGGGATACGAGCAGTACTTC. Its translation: CASLERDRGYEQYF.

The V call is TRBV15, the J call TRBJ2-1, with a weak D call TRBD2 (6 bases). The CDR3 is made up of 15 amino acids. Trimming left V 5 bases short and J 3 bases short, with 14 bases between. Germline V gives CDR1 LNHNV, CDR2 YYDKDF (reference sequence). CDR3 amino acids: CATSAGFQVYNEQFF. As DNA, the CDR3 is TGTGCCACCAGCGCGGGGTTCCAGGTCTACAATGAGCAGTTCTTC.

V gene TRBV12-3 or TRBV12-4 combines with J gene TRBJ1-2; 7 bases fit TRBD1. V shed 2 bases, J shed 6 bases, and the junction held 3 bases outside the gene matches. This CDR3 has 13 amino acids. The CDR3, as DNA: TGTGCCAGCAGTTTAAGGGACAGTAATGGCTACACCTTC. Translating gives CASSLRDSNGYTF.

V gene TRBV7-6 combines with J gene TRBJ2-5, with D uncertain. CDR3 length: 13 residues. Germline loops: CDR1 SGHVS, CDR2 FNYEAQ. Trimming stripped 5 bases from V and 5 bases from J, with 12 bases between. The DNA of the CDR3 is TGTGCCAGCAGCGTCCTAGGTGGGGAGACCCAGTACTTC. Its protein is CASSVLGGETQYF.

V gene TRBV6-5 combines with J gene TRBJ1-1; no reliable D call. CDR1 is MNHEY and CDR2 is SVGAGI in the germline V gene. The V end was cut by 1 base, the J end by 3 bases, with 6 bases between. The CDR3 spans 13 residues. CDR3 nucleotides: TGTGCCAGCAGTTACTTCACGGACACTGAAGCTTTCTTT. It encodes CASSYFTDTEAFF.

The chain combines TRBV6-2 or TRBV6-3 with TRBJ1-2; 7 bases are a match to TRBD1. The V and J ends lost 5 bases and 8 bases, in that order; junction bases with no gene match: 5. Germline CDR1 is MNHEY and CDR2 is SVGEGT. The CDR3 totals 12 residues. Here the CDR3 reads CASSPRTGGYTF. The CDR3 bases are TGTGCCAGCAGTCCCCGGACAGGAGGCTACACCTTC.

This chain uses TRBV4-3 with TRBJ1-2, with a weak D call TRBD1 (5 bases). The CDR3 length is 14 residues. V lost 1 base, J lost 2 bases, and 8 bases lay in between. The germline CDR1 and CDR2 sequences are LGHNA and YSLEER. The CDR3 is CASSQGSGNYGYTF. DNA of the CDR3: TGCGCCAGCAGCCAAGGATCAGGGAACTATGGCTACACCTTC.